The sequence of this TCR beta chain was determined in a study of blood T cell repertoires in COVID-19. As for the study in general: Italy, Spain and the United States were the sources of the convalescent and acute COVID-19 samples. Nucleic acid was either cDNA or gDNA, and it came from T cells, B-cell-depleted T cells, or PBMCs.

The CDR3 contains 15 residues. The V segment lost 8 bases and the J segment 3 bases; nucleotides outside the gene matches: 12. Germline CDR1 LNHDA, CDR2 SQIVND (reference sequence). Original analysis: Researchers report that nucleated cell counts were estimated from reference gene primer amplification. Data came from immunoSEQ multiplex PCR; TCRdb stores just in-frame clones and leaves some out. The D gene and trimming were derived from the DNA, and the V and J assignments and clone size from that table. The sample has about 670,000 clones, just under 90% seen once. Sequences were obtained from peripheral blood. This chain joins TRBV19 and TRBJ1-2; 7 bases fit TRBD1. The clonotype comes from a young woman with acute or convalescent COVID-19. The CDR3 loop reads CASHKTGTSDYGYTF. The CDR3 DNA sequence: TGTGCCAGTCACAAGACAGGGACGAGTGACTATGGCTACACCTTC.